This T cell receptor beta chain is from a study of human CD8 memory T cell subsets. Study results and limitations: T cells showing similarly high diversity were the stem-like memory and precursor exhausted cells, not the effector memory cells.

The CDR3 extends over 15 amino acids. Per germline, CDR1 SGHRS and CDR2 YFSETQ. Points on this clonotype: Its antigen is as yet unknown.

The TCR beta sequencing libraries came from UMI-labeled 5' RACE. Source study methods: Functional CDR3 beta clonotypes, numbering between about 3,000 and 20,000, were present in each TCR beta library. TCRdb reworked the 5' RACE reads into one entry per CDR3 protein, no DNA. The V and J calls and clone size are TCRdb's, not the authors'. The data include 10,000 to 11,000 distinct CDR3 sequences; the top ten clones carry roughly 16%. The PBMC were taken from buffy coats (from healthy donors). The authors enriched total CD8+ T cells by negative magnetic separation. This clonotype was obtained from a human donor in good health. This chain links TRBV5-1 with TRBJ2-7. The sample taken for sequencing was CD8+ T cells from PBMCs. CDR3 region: CASRGESYDYYEQYF.